This paragraph covers one T cell receptor (beta chain) sequence. Its antigen is as yet unknown. A sample-barcoded 5' primer and a J-beta primer mix were used in a second PCR of roughly 6 to 12 cycles. Each CDR3 protein gets one entry after TCRdb re-called the 5' RACE reads with MiXCR. The table records about 970,000 distinct CDR3 sequences, 51% of them present only once. Donation came from healthy Caucasian individuals in Russia who were aged about 6 to 95. This sample stems from a study of blood T cells in healthy people across ages. General study findings and limits: Researchers deemed the diversity estimates from one million T cells underestimates. A roughly linear fall in TCR beta diversity per million T cells was seen with increasing age. Using unsorted PBMCs precluded a conclusive naive versus antigen-experienced comparison.

V gave up 6 bases and J gave up 6 bases; unmatched junction bases: 7. The CDR3 spans 15 residues. Germline V gives CDR1 DFQATT, CDR2 SNEGSKA (reference sequence). The rearrangement links TRBV20-1 to TRBJ2-1; 14 positions match TRBD2. The clonotype was recovered from a woman in her sixties in good health. Sequencing was performed on blood. DNA of the CDR3: TGCAGTGCCCCCGGGACTAGCGGGGGCTTCAATGAGCAGTTCTTC. This gives the protein CSAPGTSGGFNEQFF.